The source of this T cell receptor (beta chain) is a study of molecular identifiers for immune sequencing clone quantification. This clonotype was seen repeatedly, ten times or more. Naive CD8 libraries were made from about 19,000 to 1,100,000 sorted cells, and they used 10%, 30% or 50% RNA. Naive CD8 T cells were sorted, and the gate applied was CD8+CD4-CCR7+CD45RA+. Each CDR3 protein gets one entry after TCRdb re-called the PCR reads with MiXCR. The sample shows about 320,000 distinct CDR3 sequences, about a fifth of them seen only once. The CDR3 is made up of 14 amino acids. Trimming removed 2 bases at V and 1 base at J, with 9 bases between. Germline CDR1 and CDR2: SGHDT and YYEEEE.

The chain links TRBV5-6 to TRBJ2-5; D remains unclear. This TCR was recovered from a human donor in good health. Some libraries in this study had Jurkat cell RNA spiked in. Sequenced sample: naive CD8+ T cells from blood, with Jurkat cell RNA spiked in. The subset is: FACS-sorted CD8+CD4-CCR7+CD45RA+ naive T cells. CDR3 DNA: TGTGCCAGCAGCTTTATGACCTTCCAAGAGACCCAGTACTTC. It specifies CASSFMTFQETQYF.